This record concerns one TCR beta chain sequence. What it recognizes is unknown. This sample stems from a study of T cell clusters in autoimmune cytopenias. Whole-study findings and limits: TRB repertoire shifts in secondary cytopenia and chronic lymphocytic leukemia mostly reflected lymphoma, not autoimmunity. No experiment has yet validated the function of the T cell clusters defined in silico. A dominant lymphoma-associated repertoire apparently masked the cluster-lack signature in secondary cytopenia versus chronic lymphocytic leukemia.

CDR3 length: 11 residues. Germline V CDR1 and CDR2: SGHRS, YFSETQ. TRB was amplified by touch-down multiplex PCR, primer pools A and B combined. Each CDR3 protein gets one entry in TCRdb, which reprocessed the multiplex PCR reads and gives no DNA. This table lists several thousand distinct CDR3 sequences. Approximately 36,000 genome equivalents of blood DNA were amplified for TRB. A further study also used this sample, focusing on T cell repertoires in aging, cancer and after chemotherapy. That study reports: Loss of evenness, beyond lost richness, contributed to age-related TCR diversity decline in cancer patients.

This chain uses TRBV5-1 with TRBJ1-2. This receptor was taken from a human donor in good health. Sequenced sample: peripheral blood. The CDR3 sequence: CASSNYYGYTF.